A selection of T cell receptor beta chains follows, all from one sample in a study of blood T cell repertoires in COVID-19. Some clones are missing from TCRdb's copy, which holds only in-frame ones; the method was immunoSEQ multiplex PCR. Seen here are 250,000 to 400,000 clones, roughly 91% observed once, and the top ten hold 1%. Sequencing used peripheral blood. The receptors come from a man between 45 and 60 years old with active or convalescent COVID-19. The CDR3 runs from the conserved cysteine through the conserved F or W. Fields, in order: D gene, V gene, clone size, J gene, CDR3 DNA, CDR3 protein. D genes are given only for firm matches. Clone size appears in some rows only: once, few, many, or a class for an expanded clone.

NA	TRBV11-2	NA	TRBJ2-2	TGTGCCAGCAGCTTAAAAAGGGGCGCGAACACCGGGGAGCTGTTTTTT	CASSLKRGANTGELFF
NA	TRBV5-4	few	TRBJ1-1	TGTGCCAGCAGCCAACCGGGAGAAAATAACTTTAGAGAAGCTTTCTTT	CASSQPGENNFREAFF
NA	TRBV15	few	TRBJ2-7	TGTGCCACCAGCAGAGGTACAGGCCCTGGGGTTACCTACGAGCAGTACTTC	CATSRGTGPGVTYEQYF
NA	TRBV29-1	NA	TRBJ1-2	TGCAGCGTTGTCGGAGATTGGGAGAACTATGGCTACACCTTC	CSVVGDWENYGYTF
TRBD1	TRBV7-2	NA	TRBJ1-2	TGTGCCAGCACCATACCGGGACAGACTCTAGTAAGCTATGGCTACACCTTC	CASTIPGQTLVSYGYTF
NA	TRBV3-1/TRBV3-2	few	TRBJ2-1	TGTGCCAGCAGCCAAGCCCCTTGCGGGGGCTGTGAGCAGTTCTTC	CASSQAPCGGCEQFF
TRBD1	TRBV19	NA	TRBJ1-1	TGTGCCAGCGCCGGGACAGCGGATTTGAACACTGAAGCTTTCTTT	CASAGTADLNTEAFF
TRBD2	TRBV2	NA	TRBJ2-2	TGTGCCAGCAGTTTCGGACTAGGGGCGAACACCGGGGAGCTGTTTTTT	CASSFGLGANTGELFF
TRBD1	TRBV2	few	TRBJ2-1	TGTGCCAGCACAAGGGGGCTAGGGGGCCTTCCGAAGGAGTTCTTC	CASTRGLGGLPKEFF
TRBD2	TRBV7-2	few	TRBJ2-4	TGTGCCAGCAGCTCCGACGGGCGCGGGAGCATTCAGTACTTC	CASSSDGRGSIQYF
NA	TRBV7-9	NA	TRBJ2-7	TGTGCCAGCAGCAAACGGGACTTCGCCTACGAGCAGTACTTC	CASSKRDFAYEQYF
TRBD1	TRBV5-1	NA	TRBJ1-1	TGCGCCAGCAGCCGGGACAGGGGGAACACTGAAGCTTTCTTT	CASSRDRGNTEAFF
TRBD1	TRBV19	NA	TRBJ2-2	TGTGCCAGTAGGCATCCGGGACAGGGGGCAACCGGGGAGCTGTTTTTT	CASRHPGQGATGELFF
NA	TRBV19	once	TRBJ1-3	TGTGCCACCTCCCAGGGCTTCCTTGGAAACACCATATATTTT	CATSQGFLGNTIYF
TRBD2	TRBV30	NA	TRBJ2-3	TGTGCCTGGAGGCCCCTAGCGGGAGGCAGAGATACGCAGTATTTT	CAWRPLAGGRDTQYF
NA	TRBV18	NA	TRBJ2-3	TGTGCCAGCTCACCACCGTTGGCGGAAGGCCCAGATACGCAGTATTTT	CASSPPLAEGPDTQYF
TRBD1	TRBV19	NA	TRBJ2-5	TGTGCCAGTAGTACGACAGGGAAAGAGACCCAGTACTTC	CASSTTGKETQYF
TRBD1	TRBV7-2	NA	TRBJ1-6	TGTGCCAGCAGCTTAGTAGTGACAGGGGGTTATTCACCCCTCCACTTT	CASSLVVTGGYSPLHF
NA	TRBV6-6	NA	TRBJ2-7	TGTGCCAGCAGCCCCCACGGCGGCAACTCCTACGAGCAGTACTTC	CASSPHGGNSYEQYF
NA	TRBV6-5	NA	TRBJ1-6	TGTGCCAGCAGTTACGGGCAGTTTAATTCACCCCTCCACTTT	CASSYGQFNSPLHF
TRBD1	TRBV7-2	few	TRBJ1-4	TGTGCCAGCAGCTTATTGGGACAGACCAATGAAAAACTGTTTTTT	CASSLLGQTNEKLFF
TRBD2	TRBV10-2	few	TRBJ2-5	TGCGCCAGCAGTGAGAACGGGGGGAAAGAGACCCAGTACTTC	CASSENGGKETQYF
NA	TRBV28	NA	TRBJ2-5	TGTGCCAGCAGGGACAGGAGGGACCAAGAGACCCAGTACTTC	CASRDRRDQETQYF
TRBD1	TRBV7-9	once	TRBJ1-3	TGTGCCAGCAGCTCCGGACAGGCTCCTGGAAACACCATATATTTT	CASSSGQAPGNTIYF
NA	TRBV12-5	few	TRBJ1-2	TGTGCTAGTGGTTTCTCCCCCGACAGCCTTACGAACTATGGCTACACCTTC	CASGFSPDSLTNYGYTF
TRBD2	TRBV5-4	NA	TRBJ2-2	TGTGCCAGCAGTTGGACTAGCGGGAGGGCCGGCACCGGGGAGCTGTTTTTT	CASSWTSGRAGTGELFF
TRBD1	TRBV5-1	NA	TRBJ2-4	TGCGCCAGCAGCTTGGCGGGACAGGGCCACATTCAGTACTTC	CASSLAGQGHIQYF
TRBD1	TRBV27	NA	TRBJ2-2	TGTGCCAGCAGTTTAGGGACAGTCACCGGGGAGCTGTTTTTT	CASSLGTVTGELFF
TRBD2	TRBV10-3	NA	TRBJ2-3	TGTGCCATCAGTGTTTCGGGACTAGCACTGGATACGCAGTATTTT	CAISVSGLALDTQYF
NA	TRBV28	NA	TRBJ2-1	TGTGCCAGCAGTTTACAGGGAGGTCGCTACAATGAGCAGTTCTTC	CASSLQGGRYNEQFF
NA	TRBV12-3/TRBV12-4	NA	TRBJ1-4	TGTGCCAGCAGTCCAGGATCTGGTGGAAAACTGTTTTTT	CASSPGSGGKLFF
TRBD1	TRBV5-1	NA	TRBJ2-5	TGCGCCAGCGGCTACAGGGGAAGGGGAGAGACCCAGTACTTC	CASGYRGRGETQYF
NA	TRBV28	NA	TRBJ1-6	TGTGCCAGCAGTTCTCTTGGACCGGGGGGGTCACCCCTCCACTTT	CASSSLGPGGSPLHF
NA	TRBV2	NA	TRBJ1-1	TGTGCCAGCAGGGACAGTTCGAACACTGAAGCTTTCTTT	CASRDSSNTEAFF
NA	TRBV6-5	NA	TRBJ2-7	TGTGCCAGCATGACCGGAGACTCCTACGAGCAGTACTTC	CASMTGDSYEQYF
TRBD2	TRBV2	NA	TRBJ2-5	TGTGCCAGCAGTGAGGCTAGCGGGAGTCTAGAGACCCAGTACTTC	CASSEASGSLETQYF
NA	TRBV28	NA	TRBJ1-2	TGTGCCAGCAGTTTCGTGGGGCCTGCAGGCTATGGCTACACCTTC	CASSFVGPAGYGYTF
NA	TRBV6-5	NA	TRBJ1-4	TGTGCCAGCAGTTACGATAGAATTTCGGCTAATGAAAAACTGTTTTTT	CASSYDRISANEKLFF
TRBD2	TRBV7-3	NA	TRBJ2-1	TGTGCCAGCAGCCCACGGGGACTAGCTGGTAATGAGCAGTTCTTC	CASSPRGLAGNEQFF
TRBD2	TRBV5-5	few	TRBJ2-2	TGTGCCAGCAGCTTGGTCGGGACTACCGTCTCCGGGGAGCTGTTTTTT	CASSLVGTTVSGELFF
TRBD1	TRBV6-5	NA	TRBJ1-1	TGTGCCAGCAGTTACACACAGGGGGCGATTGCTGAAGCTTTCTTT	CASSYTQGAIAEAFF
TRBD1	TRBV25-1	NA	TRBJ2-2	TGTGCCAGCAGTCCCCAGGGGGCCACCGGGGAGCTGTTTTTT	CASSPQGATGELFF
TRBD1	TRBV7-2	NA	TRBJ1-5	TGTGCCAGCAGCGTGGACAGGGCGTGGAATCAGCCCCAGCATTTT	CASSVDRAWNQPQHF
NA	TRBV9	NA	TRBJ2-2	TGTGCCAGCAGCGGTGGAGGTCTAGCGAGGACCGGGGAGCTGTTTTTT	CASSGGGLARTGELFF
NA	TRBV24-1	NA	TRBJ1-6	TGTGCCACCAGTGACAGGGGCCATAATTCACCCCTCCACTTT	CATSDRGHNSPLHF
NA	TRBV6-5	few	TRBJ1-5	TGTGCCAGCACCCAGGGGTCATGGGGCAATCAGCCCCAGCATTTT	CASTQGSWGNQPQHF
TRBD1	TRBV27	NA	TRBJ1-4	TGTGCCAGCACCACCAGGGGGGAAAAACTGTTTTTT	CASTTRGEKLFF
NA	TRBV3-1/TRBV3-2	NA	TRBJ2-3	TGTGCCAGCAGCTTCCGACTAGGAGGGCAGTATTTT	CASSFRLGGQYF
NA	TRBV12-3/TRBV12-4	NA	TRBJ2-5	TGTGCCAGCAGTCCCAGGGCCCCGGAGACCCAGTACTTC	CASSPRAPETQYF